This TCR beta chain was documented in a study of shared clonotypes between healthy human individuals. Replicate sorted-subset PCRs were loaded with around 0.2 ug DNA, about 28,000 T cell genomes. Here immunoSEQ multiplex PCR was the method, and the copy in TCRdb shows in-frame clones only, minus some. The sample consists of about 2,100,000 clones, more than 85% of them appearing once. Naive CD8 populations comprised CD45RO-negative cells positively selected for CCR7, excluding terminally differentiated effector memory CD45RA+ cells. The germline V gene has CDR1 MGHRA and CDR2 YSYEKL. V was cut by 1 base and J by 0 bases, with 9 bases left in between. This CDR3 has 15 residues.

The rearrangement joins TRBV4-1 to TRBJ1-1; no clear D. Sequencing used naive CD8+ T cells from PBMCs. The receptor comes from a man in his late teens or twenties in good health. Some clones in this sample may be carry-over from other donors' samples. In DNA form, the CDR3 reads TGCGCCAGCAGCCAAGTAACAGTCCTGAACACTGAAGCTTTCTTT. It specifies CASSQVTVLNTEAFF.